This T cell receptor beta chain comes out of a study of identical twins. Findings and caveats of the study: For cord blood, abundant beta clonotypes had fewer insertions, unlike memory repertoires, which showed none. Among out-of-frame alpha sequences shared by twins, low generation probability occurred in excess. Models underestimated how often monozygotic twins shared out-of-frame TCR alpha.

As for this clonotype: Its target is not known.

Unique molecular identifiers were in the cDNA, with template-switch universal primer binding. TCRdb reprocessed the 5' RACE reads via MiXCR and lists one record per CDR3 protein. In the table there are 200,000 to 300,000 distinct CDR3 sequences, 7.5% of which are singletons. The data were also submitted as part of a second study, on yellow fever vaccine responses in identical twins.

The sequenced material came from CD8+ T cells sorted from blood. The sequence derives from a young woman in good health.

CDR3 sequence: CASSQSLLVGEQFF. The CDR3, as DNA: TGCGCCAGCAGCCAAAGTTTACTAGTGGGCGAGCAGTTCTTC. The gene calls are TRBV4-1 and TRBJ2-1, with D possibly matching TRBD2 (5 bases). This CDR3 contains 14 residues. The germline CDR1 and CDR2 sequences are MGHRA and YSYEKL. The V end lost 2 bases, the J end lost 10 bases, and 15 bases lay between the germline ends.